This entry features one T cell receptor beta chain sequence. Generated by immunoSEQ multiplex PCR, the TCRdb table keeps only in-frame clones and is missing some. Of under 250,000 clones listed, over 80% are singletons. The CDR3 has 16 amino acids. Germline V gene data show CDR1 as SGHVS and CDR2 as FQNEAQ. V lost 4 bases and J lost 4, with 19 bases in between. The data are from a study of blood T cell repertoires in COVID-19. Grouping used clinical history reported by participants in a survey and questionnaire. Within 2 weeks before study entry, exposed participants met a COVID-19 case. The chain links TRBV7-8 to TRBJ1-2, with D perhaps TRBD1 (5 bases). The receptor was isolated from a woman younger than 45 who had been exposed to COVID-19. The material sequenced was PBMCs or T cells enriched from blood (not recorded which). CDR3 nucleotides: TGTGCCAGCAGCTCTCTCAAATCGGGACTTTCCTATGGCTACACCTTC. It translates to CASSSLKSGLSYGYTF.